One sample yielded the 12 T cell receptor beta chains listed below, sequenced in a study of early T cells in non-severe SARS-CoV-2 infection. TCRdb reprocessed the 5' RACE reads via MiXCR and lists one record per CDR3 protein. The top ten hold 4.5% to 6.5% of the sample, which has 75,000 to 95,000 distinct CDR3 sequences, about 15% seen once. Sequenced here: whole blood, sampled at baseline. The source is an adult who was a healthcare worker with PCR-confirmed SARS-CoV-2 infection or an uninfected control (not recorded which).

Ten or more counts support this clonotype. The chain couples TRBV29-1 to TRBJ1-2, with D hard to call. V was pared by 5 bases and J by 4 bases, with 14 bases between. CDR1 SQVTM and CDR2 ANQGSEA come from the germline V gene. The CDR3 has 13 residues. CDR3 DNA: TGCAGCGTTTACTCGGGCATCGCCTATGGCTACACCTTC. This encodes CSVYSGIAYGYTF. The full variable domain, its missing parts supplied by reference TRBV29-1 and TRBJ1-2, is SAVISQKPSRDICQRGTSLTIQCQVDSQVTMMFWYRQQPGQSLTLIATANQGSEATYESGFVIDKFPISRPNLTFSTLTVSNMSPEDSSIYLCSVYSGIAYGYTFGSGTRLTVV.

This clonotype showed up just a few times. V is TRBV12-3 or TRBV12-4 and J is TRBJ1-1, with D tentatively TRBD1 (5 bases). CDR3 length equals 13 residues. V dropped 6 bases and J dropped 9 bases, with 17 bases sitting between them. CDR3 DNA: TGTGCCAGCAGATTTAGTGGGGACCAGAAAGCTTTCTTT. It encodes CASRFSGDQKAFF.

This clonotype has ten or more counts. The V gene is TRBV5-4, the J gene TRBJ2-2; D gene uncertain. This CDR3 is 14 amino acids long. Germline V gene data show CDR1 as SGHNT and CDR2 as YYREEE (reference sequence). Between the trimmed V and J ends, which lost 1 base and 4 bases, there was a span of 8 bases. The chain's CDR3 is CASSLPLGTGELFF. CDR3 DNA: TGTGCCAGCAGCTTGCCCCTGGGCACCGGGGAGCTGTTTTTT.

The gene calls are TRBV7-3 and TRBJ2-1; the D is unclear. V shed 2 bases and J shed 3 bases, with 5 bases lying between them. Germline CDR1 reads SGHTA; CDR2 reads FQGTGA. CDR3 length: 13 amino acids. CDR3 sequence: CASSLAYYNEQFF. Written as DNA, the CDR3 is TGTGCCAGCAGCTTAGCGTACTACAATGAGCAGTTCTTC. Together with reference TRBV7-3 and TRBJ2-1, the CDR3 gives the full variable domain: GAGVSQTPSNKVTEKGKYVELRCDPISGHTALYWYRQSLGQGPEFLIYFQGTGAADDSGLPNDRFFAVRPEGSVSTLKIQRTERGDSAVYLCASSLAYYNEQFFGPGTRLTVL.

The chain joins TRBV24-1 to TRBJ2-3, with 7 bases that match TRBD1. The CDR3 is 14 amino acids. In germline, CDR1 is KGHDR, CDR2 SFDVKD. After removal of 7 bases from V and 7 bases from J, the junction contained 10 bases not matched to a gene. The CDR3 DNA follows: TGTGCCACCAGCGACAGGGCGACAATCCATACGCAGTATTTT. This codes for CATSDRATIHTQYF.

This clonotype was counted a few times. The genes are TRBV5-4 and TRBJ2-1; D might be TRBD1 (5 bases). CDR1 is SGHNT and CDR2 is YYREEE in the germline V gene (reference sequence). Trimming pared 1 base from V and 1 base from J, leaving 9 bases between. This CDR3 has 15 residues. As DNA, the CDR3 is TGTGCCAGCAGCTTGCCTCAGGGTTCCTACAATGAGCAGTTCTTC. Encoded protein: CASSLPQGSYNEQFF.

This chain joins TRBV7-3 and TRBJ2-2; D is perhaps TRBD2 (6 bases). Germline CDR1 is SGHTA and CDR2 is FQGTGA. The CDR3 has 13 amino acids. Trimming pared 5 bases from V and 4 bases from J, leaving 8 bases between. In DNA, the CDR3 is TGTGCCAGCAGCCGCGGGGCCACCGGGGAGCTGTTTTTT. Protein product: CASSRGATGELFF.

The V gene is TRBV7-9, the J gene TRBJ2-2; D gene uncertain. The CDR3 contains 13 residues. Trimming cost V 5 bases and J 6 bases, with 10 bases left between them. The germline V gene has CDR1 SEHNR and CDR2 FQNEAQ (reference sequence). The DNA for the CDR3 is TGTGCCAGCAGCCTGACTGAGGCCGGGGAGCTGTTTTTT. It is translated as CASSLTEAGELFF.

The CDR3 spells CASSSGPGSYGYTF. In DNA form, the CDR3 reads TGTGCCAGCAGTTCGGGGCCGGGAAGCTATGGCTACACCTTC. The chain carries TRBV6-5 and TRBJ1-2; D might be TRBD1 (5 bases). V lost 4 bases and J 4 bases, leaving 13 bases between the germline ends. This CDR3 has 14 amino acids. CDR1 and CDR2 (germline): MNHEY, SVGAGI.

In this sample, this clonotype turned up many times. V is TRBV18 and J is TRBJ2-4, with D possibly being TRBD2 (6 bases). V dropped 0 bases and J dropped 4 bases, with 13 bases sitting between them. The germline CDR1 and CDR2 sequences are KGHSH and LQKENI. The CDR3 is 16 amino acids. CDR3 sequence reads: CASSPPTGAIKNIQYF. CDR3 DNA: TGTGCCAGCTCACCACCGACGGGAGCCATAAAAAACATTCAGTACTTC.

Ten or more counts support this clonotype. CDR3 sequence: CASSLDLGQFF. The CDR3 nucleotides read TGTGCCAGCAGTTTGGATCTTGGACAGTTCTTC. The chain uses TRBV12-3 or TRBV12-4 and TRBJ2-1; D call uncertain. Trimming took 3 bases from V and 13 from J, leaving 10 bases between them. CDR3 length: 11 amino acids.

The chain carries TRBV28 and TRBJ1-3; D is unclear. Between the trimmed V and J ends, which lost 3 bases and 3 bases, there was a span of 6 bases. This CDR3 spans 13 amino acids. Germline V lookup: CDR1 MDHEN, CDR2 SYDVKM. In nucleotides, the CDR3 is TGTGCCAGCAGTTTGGACCGTGGAAACACCATATATTTT. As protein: CASSLDRGNTIYF.